A selection of T cell receptor beta chains follows, all from one sample in a study of blood T cell repertoires in COVID-19. Measured with immunoSEQ multiplex PCR; TCRdb has only the in-frame clones, and not every one. The repertoire consists of 150,000 to 200,000 clones, with approximately 79% occurring once and the leading ten covering 8.1%. What was sequenced was peripheral blood. The receptors originated from a woman aged 60 to 75 with COVID-19, enrolled during active disease. Both conserved end residues are part of each CDR3. A D gene is named only where the DNA matches it firmly. Only some rows state a clone size, as once, few, many or a class for expanded clones.

TGTGCTAGCAGCTCCCCGGGAAGCGGGGAAATGTACTTC,CASSSPGSGEMYF,TRBV7-7,TRBD2,NA,TRBJ2-5
TGTGCCACCAGCTTCGACCGGGCGGGACCCACAGATACGCAGTATTTT,CATSFDRAGPTDTQYF,TRBV15,NA,NA,TRBJ2-3
TGTGCCAGCAGCCCAGGGACAGTAGCCGGCTACACCTTC,CASSPGTVAGYTF,TRBV5-6,TRBD1,once,TRBJ1-2
TGTGCCAGCAGTTTCCGGTTGGAAGGAGCTGAAAAACTGTTTTTT,CASSFRLEGAEKLFF,TRBV28,NA,NA,TRBJ1-4
TGTGCCATCAGTCCTCAGGGTAGGGATTCACCCCTCCACTTT,CAISPQGRDSPLHF,TRBV10-3,NA,NA,TRBJ1-6
TGTGCCAGCAGCCTACGGGGATCGATGAGCTACACCTTC,CASSLRGSMSYTF,TRBV5-8,NA,few,TRBJ1-2
TGCGCCAGCAGCCTAATACCGGGACAGGAAAACATTCAGTACTTC,CASSLIPGQENIQYF,TRBV5-1,TRBD1,NA,TRBJ2-4
TGTGCCATCACCGCCGGACAAAAAGAGACCCAGTACTTC,CAITAGQKETQYF,TRBV10-3,NA,NA,TRBJ2-5
TGCGCCAGCAGCGTCCGGGAACACAAACACGGGGAGCTGTTTTTT,CASSVREHKHGELFF,TRBV10-2,NA,NA,TRBJ2-2
TGTGCCAGCAGCCACGACAAGGTGGGCACCGGGGAGCTGTTTTTT,CASSHDKVGTGELFF,TRBV25-1,NA,NA,TRBJ2-2
TGTGCCAGCAGTTTATCCTATGAGGTCCCTAGCACAGATACGCAGTATTTT,CASSLSYEVPSTDTQYF,TRBV28,NA,NA,TRBJ2-3
TGTGCCAGCAGCGCCAGGACGGGGGGCGTTAGGGAGCAGTTCTTC,CASSARTGGVREQFF,TRBV5-4,NA,NA,TRBJ2-1
TGCGCCAGCAGCTTCTGGACAGCCAACACTGAAGCTTTCTTT,CASSFWTANTEAFF,TRBV5-1,NA,NA,TRBJ1-1
TGTGCCTGGAACCCGTCTAGCCGGGCGGGCAATGAGCAGTTCTTC,CAWNPSSRAGNEQFF,TRBV30,NA,NA,TRBJ2-1
TGTGCCAGCAGCTTAGACACTACCCTCCACTTT,CASSLDTTLHF,TRBV11-2,NA,NA,TRBJ1-6
TGTGCCAGCAGCCGAAGGGTAGCGGGAGGATTTGGAGATACGCAGTATTTT,CASSRRVAGGFGDTQYF,TRBV3-1/TRBV3-2,TRBD2,NA,TRBJ2-3
TGTGCCAGCGGCAAGCGGGGGGCAAACACAGATACGCAGTATTTT,CASGKRGANTDTQYF,TRBV9,TRBD2,NA,TRBJ2-3
TGTGCCAGCAGTTCCTCCGGGAACCCGGACACTGAAGCTTTCTTT,CASSSSGNPDTEAFF,TRBV28,NA,NA,TRBJ1-1
TGTGCCAGCAGCCGGACAGGGAGGATAGATACGCAGTATTTT,CASSRTGRIDTQYF,TRBV2,TRBD1,NA,TRBJ2-3
TGTGCCAGCAGCTTATTTGTGGGACAGGGATACAGTCAGCCCCAGCATTTT,CASSLFVGQGYSQPQHF,TRBV7-6,TRBD1,NA,TRBJ1-5
TGCGCCAGCAGCTCCGCTTTCGGACAGGGACAGCCGAACACTGAAGCTTTCTTT,CASSSAFGQGQPNTEAFF,TRBV5-1,TRBD1,NA,TRBJ1-1
TGTGCCACCAGTGACAGCTACAATGAGCAGTTCTTC,CATSDSYNEQFF,TRBV24-1,NA,NA,TRBJ2-1
TGTGCCAGCAGTTTAGGACAGGGGGCGGGTCAGCCCCAGCATTTT,CASSLGQGAGQPQHF,TRBV28,TRBD1,NA,TRBJ1-5
TGTGCCATCAGAAAGGAGGGAGGATCTGACGAGCAGTACTTC,CAIRKEGGSDEQYF,TRBV10-3,NA,NA,TRBJ2-7
TGTGCCAGCAGAGACAGGAACACTGAAGCTTTCTTT,CASRDRNTEAFF,TRBV6-5,NA,few,TRBJ1-1
TGTGCCAGCAGCCCAAGAATCCTAGCGGGGGGGCTCTACAATGAGCAGTTCTTC,CASSPRILAGGLYNEQFF,TRBV5-8,TRBD2,NA,TRBJ2-1
TGTGCCAGCAGCCAAGGGACAGGGAGTACAAGAGGGCAGTTCTTC,CASSQGTGSTRGQFF,TRBV3-1/TRBV3-2,TRBD1,NA,TRBJ2-1
TGTGCCAGCAGCCCAGCTATAGCGGGGGGGCAATCCGGGGAGCTGTTTTTT,CASSPAIAGGQSGELFF,TRBV7-9,TRBD2,NA,TRBJ2-2
TGCGCCACCGTCCAACGGGGCCCTAGCGGGGGACGCGCCTACAATGAGCAGTTCTTC,CATVQRGPSGGRAYNEQFF,TRBV10-1,TRBD2,NA,TRBJ2-1
TGTGCCAGCACCCCACGGGGAGTGGCTGAAGCTTTCTTT,CASTPRGVAEAFF,TRBV25-1,NA,NA,TRBJ1-1
TGTGCCAGCAGTTCAGACAGGGTTGGCTACACCTTC,CASSSDRVGYTF,TRBV28,TRBD1,NA,TRBJ1-2
TGTGCCAGCAACAGAGGACAGGGCACAGATACGCAGTATTTT,CASNRGQGTDTQYF,TRBV6-5,TRBD1,NA,TRBJ2-3
TGTGCCAGCAGGGGACCGACAGGGGGCACCTCTGGGGCCAACGTCCTGACTTTC,CASRGPTGGTSGANVLTF,TRBV2,TRBD1,many,TRBJ2-6
TGTGCCAGCAGCCGATCGACAGGGTACGAGCAGTTCTTC,CASSRSTGYEQFF,TRBV6-2/TRBV6-3,TRBD1,NA,TRBJ2-1
TGTGCCAGTAGTATAGGGGCGGGAGCGTCCTACGAGCAGTACTTC,CASSIGAGASYEQYF,TRBV19,TRBD2,NA,TRBJ2-7
TGCGCCAGCAGCCAAGAGTTGGGGGCGAGGGGCTACACCTTC,CASSQELGARGYTF,TRBV4-1,NA,few,TRBJ1-2
TGTGCCAGCACCTCGGCTCGAGGGAACTATGGCTACACCTTC,CASTSARGNYGYTF,TRBV6-5,NA,NA,TRBJ1-2
TGTGCCAGCAAGTTCGGGACCTACGAGCAGTACTTC,CASKFGTYEQYF,TRBV6-5,NA,NA,TRBJ2-7
TGTGCCAGCAGTACAGGGACCGGGGAGCTGTTTTTT,CASSTGTGELFF,TRBV6-5,NA,NA,TRBJ2-2
TGTGCCAGCAGCCCAAGGGGGCTGAGAACTGAAGCTTTCTTT,CASSPRGLRTEAFF,TRBV7-9,TRBD1,NA,TRBJ1-1
TGTGCCAGCAGTGACTCGAAGGGGACAGCGCAGTATTTT,CASSDSKGTAQYF,TRBV6-4,TRBD1,few,TRBJ2-3
TGTGCCACCAGTGGATTCAAGGGACACGCGGAAAATGAGCAGTTCTTC,CATSGFKGHAENEQFF,TRBV24-1,NA,NA,TRBJ2-1
TGTGCCAGCAGCTTGGACAGCCCAAGCTCCTACGAGCAGTACTTC,CASSLDSPSSYEQYF,TRBV7-2,NA,NA,TRBJ2-7
TGTGCCAGCAGTCTGACAGTGCAGCCCCAGCATTTT,CASSLTVQPQHF,TRBV28,NA,NA,TRBJ1-5
TGTGCCAGCAGCCGGACAGGGGTGAGTGAAGCTTTCTTT,CASSRTGVSEAFF,TRBV7-2,TRBD1,NA,TRBJ1-1
TGTGCCAGCATTTCCCCGGGGACAGGGTTGGGGAACACCATATATTTT,CASISPGTGLGNTIYF,TRBV21-1,NA,NA,TRBJ1-3
TGTGCCAGCAGCAAAGCGAGTGGACACCGGAAAGGCTACACCTTC,CASSKASGHRKGYTF,TRBV21-1,NA,NA,TRBJ1-2
TGTGCCAGCAGCTGGGTAGCGGAGGGAGGGCCTTACAATGAGCAGTTCTTC,CASSWVAEGGPYNEQFF,TRBV13,TRBD2,once,TRBJ2-1
TGTGCCATCAGAAACAGGGGCGAAATGAACACTGAAGCTTTCTTT,CAIRNRGEMNTEAFF,TRBV10-3,TRBD1,NA,TRBJ1-1
TGTGCCAGCAGTTACGACGGACAGGGGGCTGCTCAGCCCCAGCATTTT,CASSYDGQGAAQPQHF,TRBV6-6,TRBD1,NA,TRBJ1-5
TGTGCCAGCAGCTTGGTGGGGGGGAGTAATTCACCCCTCCACTTT,CASSLVGGSNSPLHF,TRBV5-8,NA,few,TRBJ1-6
TGTGCCTGGAGCCCTGGGGGGTACGAGACCCAGTACTTC,CAWSPGGYETQYF,TRBV30,NA,NA,TRBJ2-5
TGTGCCAGCAGCTACTACGCGGGGGGGGGTCAGCCCCAGCATTTT,CASSYYAGGGQPQHF,TRBV5-5,NA,NA,TRBJ1-5
TGTGCCAGCAATCCCGCAGACCCGGACAGCCGACGGAATGAGCAGTTCTTC,CASNPADPDSRRNEQFF,TRBV27,NA,NA,TRBJ2-1
TGTGCCACCAGGCTCTCGGGGGTGGAGACCCAGTACTTC,CATRLSGVETQYF,TRBV15,NA,NA,TRBJ2-5
TGTGCCAGCAGCTTGGTGGACAGGCCCTATGGCTACACCTTC,CASSLVDRPYGYTF,TRBV5-4,TRBD1,NA,TRBJ1-2
TGTGCCAGCAGTAGGGGACAGGGGACTGAAGCTTTCTTT,CASSRGQGTEAFF,TRBV6-5,TRBD1,NA,TRBJ1-1
TGTGCCAGCAGCGATCAGGGGTCTGCTTCACCCCTCCACTTT,CASSDQGSASPLHF,TRBV21-1,NA,NA,TRBJ1-6
TGTGCCAGCAGCCGGGACAGCTCTAATTCACCCCTCCACTTT,CASSRDSSNSPLHF,TRBV6-5,TRBD1,NA,TRBJ1-6
TGTGCCAGCAGTGAAGTTCAGGCCGCAAAGCCCAATGAGCAGTTCTTC,CASSEVQAAKPNEQFF,TRBV2,NA,NA,TRBJ2-1